This TCR beta chain is drawn from a study of shared T cell receptors in the human thymus. The data were produced by immunoSEQ multiplex PCR, yet TCRdb's version contains in-frame clones alone and is incomplete. Of some 760,000 clones in the sample, approximately 83% were seen once. These sequences were also reported in another study, on human thymus T cells. That work states: It was healthy Finnish infants having corrective surgery for congenital heart defects who were the donors. Thymus tissue for the work was resected from patients undergoing corrective heart surgery. Thymic and blood repertoires showed apparently biased V and J gene usage.

The material sequenced was thymocytes. The clonotype originates from a girl less than two years old with a congenital heart defect.

In DNA, the CDR3 is TGTGCCAGCAGCTTACGATTATTGAGGACTGAAGCTTTCTTT. As protein: CASSLRLLRTEAFF. The chain couples TRBV5-6 to TRBJ1-1, with unresolved D. Between the trimmed V and J ends, which lost 2 bases and 5 bases, there was a span of 13 bases. The length of the CDR3 is 14 residues. Germline values: CDR1 SGHDT, CDR2 YYEEEE.